Judged by abundance, the clone carrying this TCR beta chain is medium-sized. The CDR3 has 14 residues. Trimming removed 2 bases from V and 2 bases from J, with 7 bases in between. CDR1 is MNHEY and CDR2 is SMNVEV in the germline V gene (reference sequence). The data are from a study of T cell responses to AZD1222 COVID-19 vaccine. The repertoire was sequenced with immunoSEQ multiplex PCR; TCRdb's copy has only in-frame clones and lacks some. The table lists 55,000 to 75,000 clones, 80% to 85% of them singletons. This TCR came from an adult in good health. Source: peripheral blood, taken on day 0 of AZD1222 vaccination. J is TRBJ1-5 and V is TRBV27; D unclear. The DNA of the CDR3 is TGTGCCAGCAGTTTACTGGGAGGCAATCAGCCCCAGCATTTT. This encodes CASSLLGGNQPQHF.